The rows below give T cell receptor beta chains drawn from one sample of a study of siplizumab effects on memory and regulatory T cells. Clones were read by immunoSEQ multiplex PCR, and TCRdb kept only the in-frame ones, dropping some. The sample includes 99,000 or so clones, 85% to 95% of them seen just once. Sample: CD4+ T cells sorted from blood. The origin of the receptors is a human donor in good health. CDR3s include the opening cysteine and the closing phenylalanine or tryptophan. D genes are given only for firm matches. The size field is filled for only some rows; it gives once, few, many or a size class.

j_call clone_size d_call v_call cdr3_nt cdr3_aa
TRBJ2-2 . . TRBV10-3 TGTGCCATCAGTGCCGAGCATGCCGGGGAGCTGTTTTTT CAISAEHAGELFF
TRBJ1-2 . . TRBV30 TGTGCCTGGGGCTTCCGGACGGCCAGGGGTGGCTACACCTTC CAWGFRTARGGYTF
TRBJ2-5 . . TRBV19 TGTGCCAGTAGCAGAGAACGACAAGAGACCCAGTACTTC CASSRERQETQYF
TRBJ2-3 . . TRBV18 TGTGCCAGCTCTCCCATACAGGGGGGGATTGAAGCGCAGTATTTT CASSPIQGGIEAQYF
TRBJ2-1 . TRBD1 TRBV5-1 TGCGCCAGCAGCGTAGGGACAGGGGTGTCCTACAATGAGCAGTTCTTC CASSVGTGVSYNEQFF
TRBJ2-7 . TRBD2 TRBV11-2 TGTGCCAGCAGTTCGACCCTCCGGACTAGCGGGAGGGCTCACGAGCAGTACTTC CASSSTLRTSGRAHEQYF
TRBJ2-1 . . TRBV6-5 TGTGCCAGCAGTCGCGGGGCCCCTTCCTACAATGAGCAGTTCTTC CASSRGAPSYNEQFF
TRBJ2-2 . TRBD1 TRBV6-6 TGTGCCAGCAGAAGACAGGGGGCCGGGACCGGGGAGCTGTTTTTT CASRRQGAGTGELFF
TRBJ2-1 . . TRBV2 TGTGCCAGCAGAAACGGACTGGTCTCCTACAATGAGCAGTTCTTC CASRNGLVSYNEQFF
TRBJ2-7 . . TRBV7-3 TGTGCCAGCGCGACCATCCAATGGTCCTACGAGCAGTACTTC CASATIQWSYEQYF
TRBJ1-1 . . TRBV30 TGTGCCTGGACCTGGGGAGGCAGACAGAACACTGAAGCTTTCTTT CAWTWGGRQNTEAFF
TRBJ2-3 . . TRBV11-3 TGTGCCAGCAGCTTAGCGGGGGCAGATACGCAGTATTTT CASSLAGADTQYF
TRBJ1-5 few . TRBV6-1 TGTGCCAGCAGACAAGACAGGAGCAATCAGCCCCAGCATTTT CASRQDRSNQPQHF
TRBJ1-3 . . TRBV7-6 TGTGCCAGCAGCTTAGCTTGGAAAAGCTCTGGAAACACCATATATTTT CASSLAWKSSGNTIYF
TRBJ1-4 . TRBD1 TRBV6-6 TGTGCCAGCAGTCGGGGACAGTTGGTCGGAAAACTGTTTTTT CASSRGQLVGKLFF
TRBJ1-2 . . TRBV5-4 TGTGCCAGCAGCTTATCCGGGCCGGCAGCTAACTATGGCTACACCTTC CASSLSGPAANYGYTF
TRBJ1-1 . . TRBV5-1 TGCGCCAGCAGCTTGGCCCGGGCAGGGCTGGGGCGTTTCTTT CASSLARAGLGRFF
TRBJ2-3 . . TRBV19 TGTGCCAGTAGTATTCCCTTGGACCGAGATACGCAGTATTTT CASSIPLDRDTQYF
TRBJ1-5 . . TRBV2 TGTGCCAGCAGCTCTGATTACTCCAGCAATCAGCCCCAGCATTTT CASSSDYSSNQPQHF